Sequencing of this T cell receptor beta chain was carried out in a study of shared clonotypes between healthy human individuals. Points on this clone: Its specificity is unknown. This likely traces to a read error, being one base from a far larger clone.

Within Nashville, Tennessee resided all donors, each a Caucasian adult. The V gene's germline CDR1 is SGHTA and CDR2 FQGNSA. The CDR3 runs 11 residues. V was pared by 2 bases and J by 4 bases, with 2 bases between. TCRdb keeps only in-frame clones here, not all; method: immunoSEQ multiplex PCR. This sample has hundreds of thousands of clones, with roughly 70% found just once. Notes on the study in general: The study found 4.5% to 6% of naive CD4 clonotypes shared across a handful of donors. Generally, estimated richness proved larger in naive subsets than it did in memory subsets.

The chain uses TRBV7-2 and TRBJ2-5; D unclear. The specimen sequenced was memory CD4+ T cells sorted from blood. The subset here: CD45RA-negative fraction. This TCR was recovered from a woman in her 30s in good health. The chain's CDR3 is CASSLPETQYF. CDR3 DNA sequence: TGTGCCAGCAGCTTACCAGAGACCCAGTACTTC. The full variable domain, with the rest looked up from reference TRBV7-2 and TRBJ2-5, is GAGVSQSPSNKVTEKGKDVELRCDPISGHTALYWYRQSLGQGLEFLIYFQGNSAPDKSGLPSDRFSAERTGGSVSTLTIQRTQQEDSAVYLCASSLPETQYFGPGTRLLVL.